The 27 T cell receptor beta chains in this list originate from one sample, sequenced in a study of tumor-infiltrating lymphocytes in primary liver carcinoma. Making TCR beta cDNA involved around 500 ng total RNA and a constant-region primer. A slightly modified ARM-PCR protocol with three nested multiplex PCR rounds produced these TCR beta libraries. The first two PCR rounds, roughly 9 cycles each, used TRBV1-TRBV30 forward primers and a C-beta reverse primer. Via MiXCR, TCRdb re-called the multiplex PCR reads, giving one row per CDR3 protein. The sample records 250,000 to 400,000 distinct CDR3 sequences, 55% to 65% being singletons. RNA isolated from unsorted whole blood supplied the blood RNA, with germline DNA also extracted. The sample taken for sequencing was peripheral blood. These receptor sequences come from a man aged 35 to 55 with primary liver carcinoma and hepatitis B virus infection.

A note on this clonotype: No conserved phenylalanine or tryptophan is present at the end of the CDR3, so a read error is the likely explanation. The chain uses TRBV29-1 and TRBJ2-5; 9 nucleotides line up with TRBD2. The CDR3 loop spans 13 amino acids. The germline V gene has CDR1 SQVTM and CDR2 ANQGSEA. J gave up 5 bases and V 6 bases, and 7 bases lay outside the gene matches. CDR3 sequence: CSVGRLADETQYL. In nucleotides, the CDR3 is TGCAGCGTGGGGCGACTAGCGGATGAGACCCAGTACCTC.

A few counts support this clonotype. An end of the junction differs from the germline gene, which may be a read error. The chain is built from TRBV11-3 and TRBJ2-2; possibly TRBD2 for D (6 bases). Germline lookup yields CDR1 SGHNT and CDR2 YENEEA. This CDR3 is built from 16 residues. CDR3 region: CASSSAGTMNTGELFF. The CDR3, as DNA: TGTGCCAGTAGCTCGGCGGGGACGATGAACACCGGGGAGCTGTTTTTT.

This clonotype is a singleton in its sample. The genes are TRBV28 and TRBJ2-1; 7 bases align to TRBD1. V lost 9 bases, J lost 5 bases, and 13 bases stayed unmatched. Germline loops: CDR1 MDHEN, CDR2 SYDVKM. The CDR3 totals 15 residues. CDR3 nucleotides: TGTGCCAGTAGCCCCAGAGGGGGCCTCCACAATGAGCAGTTCTTC. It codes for CASSPRGGLHNEQFF.

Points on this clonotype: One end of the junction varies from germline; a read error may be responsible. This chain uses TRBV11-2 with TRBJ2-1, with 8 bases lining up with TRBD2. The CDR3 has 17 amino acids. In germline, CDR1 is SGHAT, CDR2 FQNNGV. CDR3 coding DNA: TGTGCCATCAGCTCGACGGCGGGGGGCATCGCAGCTCTGGCGCAGTCCTTC. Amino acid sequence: CAISSTAGGIAALAQSF.

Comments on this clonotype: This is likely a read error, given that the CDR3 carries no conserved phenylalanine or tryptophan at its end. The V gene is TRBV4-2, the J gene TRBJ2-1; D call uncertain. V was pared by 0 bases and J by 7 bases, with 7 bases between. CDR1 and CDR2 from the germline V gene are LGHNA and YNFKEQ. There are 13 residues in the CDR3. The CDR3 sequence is CASSQDQVNEQFS. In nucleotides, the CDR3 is TGTGCCAGCAGCCAAGATCAAGTTAATGAGCAGTTCTCC.

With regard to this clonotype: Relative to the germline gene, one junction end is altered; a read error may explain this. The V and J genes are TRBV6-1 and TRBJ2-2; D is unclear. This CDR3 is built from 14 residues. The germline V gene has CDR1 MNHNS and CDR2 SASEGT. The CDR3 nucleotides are TGTGCCAGTAGTGAATCACTGAACACCGGGGAGCTGTTTTTT. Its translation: CASSESLNTGELFF.

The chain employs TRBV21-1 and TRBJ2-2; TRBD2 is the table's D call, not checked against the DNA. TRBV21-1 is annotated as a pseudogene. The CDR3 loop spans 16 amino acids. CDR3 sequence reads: CASSTSGRGNTGELFF. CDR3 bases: TGTGCCAGCAGCACTAGCGGGAGGGGGAACACCGGGGAGCTGTTTTTT.

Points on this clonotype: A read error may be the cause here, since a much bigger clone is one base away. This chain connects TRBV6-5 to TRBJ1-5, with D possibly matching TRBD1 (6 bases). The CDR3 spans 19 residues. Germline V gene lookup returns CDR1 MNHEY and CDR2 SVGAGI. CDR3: CTSSYSRMSVGTSNQPQHF. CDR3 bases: TGTACCAGCAGTTACTCGAGAATGAGTGTGGGGACAAGCAATCAGCCCCAGCATTTT.

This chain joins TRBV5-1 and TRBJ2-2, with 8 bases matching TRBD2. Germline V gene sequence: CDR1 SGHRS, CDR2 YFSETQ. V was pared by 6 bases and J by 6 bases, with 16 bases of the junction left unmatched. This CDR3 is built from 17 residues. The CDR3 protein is CASKIGPGGRQAGELFF. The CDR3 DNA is TGCGCCAGCAAGATTGGGCCGGGAGGGCGACAGGCCGGGGAGCTGTTTTTT.

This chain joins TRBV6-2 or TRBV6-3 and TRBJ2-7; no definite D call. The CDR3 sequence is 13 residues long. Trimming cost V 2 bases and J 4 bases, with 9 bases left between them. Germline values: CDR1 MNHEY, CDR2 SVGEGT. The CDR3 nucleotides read TGTGCCAGCAGTTACGGAGTATTGTACGAGCAGTACTTC. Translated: CASSYGVLYEQYF.

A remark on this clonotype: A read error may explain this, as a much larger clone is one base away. DNA for the CDR3: TGTGCCAGCAGTTACTCCCGATCAGGCAATGAGCACTTCTTC. Protein: CASSYSRSGNEHFF. The V call is TRBV6-5, the J call TRBJ2-1; D not resolved. The CDR3 sequence is 14 residues long. The germline V gene encodes CDR1 MNHEY and CDR2 SVGAGI.

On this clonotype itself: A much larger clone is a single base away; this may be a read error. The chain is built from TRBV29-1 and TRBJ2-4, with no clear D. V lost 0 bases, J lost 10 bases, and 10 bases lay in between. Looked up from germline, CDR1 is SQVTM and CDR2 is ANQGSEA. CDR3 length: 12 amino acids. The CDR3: CSVEEAAAIQYF. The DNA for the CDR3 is TGCAGCGTTGAAGAGGCGGCGGCTATTCAGTACTTC.

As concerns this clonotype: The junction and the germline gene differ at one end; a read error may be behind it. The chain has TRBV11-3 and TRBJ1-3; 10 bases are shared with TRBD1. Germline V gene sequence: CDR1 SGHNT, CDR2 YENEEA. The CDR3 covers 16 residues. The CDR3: CASSSTTGTGENAIYF. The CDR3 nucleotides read TGTGCCAGCAGCTCAACAACCGGGACAGGGGAAAACGCCATATATTTT.

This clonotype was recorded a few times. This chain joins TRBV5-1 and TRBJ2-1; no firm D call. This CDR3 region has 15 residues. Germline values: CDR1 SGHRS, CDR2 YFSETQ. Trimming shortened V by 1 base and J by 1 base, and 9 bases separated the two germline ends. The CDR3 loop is CASSLSVSSYNEQFF. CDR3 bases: TGCGCCAGCAGCTTGAGCGTCAGTTCCTACAATGAGCAGTTCTTC.

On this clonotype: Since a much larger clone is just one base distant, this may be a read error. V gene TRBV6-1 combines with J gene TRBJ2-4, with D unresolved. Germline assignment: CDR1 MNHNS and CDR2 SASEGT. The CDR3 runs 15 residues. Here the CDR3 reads CPSSPEELVRNIQYF. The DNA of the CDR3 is TGTCCCAGCAGTCCCGAGGAGCTTGTCCGAAACATTCAGTACTTC.

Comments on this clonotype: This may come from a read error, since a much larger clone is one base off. The CDR3 DNA follows: TGCAGCGTGGAGCTAGGGGGACAGGGGGGGGATACGCAGTATTTT. As protein: CSVELGGQGGDTQYF. The genes are TRBV29-1 and TRBJ2-3; 11 nucleotides agree with TRBD1. The V and J ends lost 6 bases and 6 bases, in that order; junction bases with no gene match: 11. The CDR3 spans 15 residues. The germline CDR1 and CDR2 sequences are SQVTM and ANQGSEA.

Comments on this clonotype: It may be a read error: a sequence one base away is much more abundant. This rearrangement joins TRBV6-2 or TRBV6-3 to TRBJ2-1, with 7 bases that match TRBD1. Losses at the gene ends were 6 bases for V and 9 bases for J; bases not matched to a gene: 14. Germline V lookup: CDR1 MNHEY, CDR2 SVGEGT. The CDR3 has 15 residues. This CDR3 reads CASSLQGSAHIEQFF. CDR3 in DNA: TGTGCCAGCAGCCTACAGGGGAGCGCCCACATTGAGCAGTTCTTC.

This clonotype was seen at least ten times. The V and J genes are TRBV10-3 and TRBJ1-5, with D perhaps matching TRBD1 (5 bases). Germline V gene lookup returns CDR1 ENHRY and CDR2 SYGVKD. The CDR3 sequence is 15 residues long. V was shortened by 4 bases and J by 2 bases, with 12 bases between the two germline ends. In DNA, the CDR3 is TGTGCCATCAGTGTGGCCGGGGGGGGCAATCAGCCCCAGCATTTT. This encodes CAISVAGGGNQPQHF.

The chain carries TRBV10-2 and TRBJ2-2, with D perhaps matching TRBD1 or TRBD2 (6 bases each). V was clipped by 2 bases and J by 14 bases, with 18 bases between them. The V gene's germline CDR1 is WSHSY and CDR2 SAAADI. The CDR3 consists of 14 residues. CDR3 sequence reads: CASSEGGLTVDLFF. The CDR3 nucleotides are TGCGCCAGCAGTGAGGGGGGGCTGACCGTGGACCTGTTTTTT.

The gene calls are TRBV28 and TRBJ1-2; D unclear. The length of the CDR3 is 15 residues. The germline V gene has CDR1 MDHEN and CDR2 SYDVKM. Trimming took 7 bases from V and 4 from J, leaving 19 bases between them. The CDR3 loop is CASISLADPGYGYTF. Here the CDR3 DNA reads TGTGCCAGCATTTCCCTCGCTGACCCGGGCTATGGCTACACCTTC.

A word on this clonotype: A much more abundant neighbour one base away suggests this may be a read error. CDR3 in amino acids: CASSGRESSSYEQFF. CDR3 bases: TGTGCCAGCAGTGGACGGGAGTCAAGCTCCTACGAGCAGTTCTTC. V usage is TRBV12-3 or TRBV12-4 and J usage is TRBJ2-1; TRBD2 is a possible D gene (6 bases). Trimming cost V 5 bases and J 10 bases, with 21 bases left between them. This CDR3 is 15 amino acids long.

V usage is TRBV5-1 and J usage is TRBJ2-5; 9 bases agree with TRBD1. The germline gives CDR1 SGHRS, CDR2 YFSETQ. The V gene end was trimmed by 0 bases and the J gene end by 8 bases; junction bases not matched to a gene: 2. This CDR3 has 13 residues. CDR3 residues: CASSLEGQGTQYF. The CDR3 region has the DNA TGCGCCAGCAGCTTGGAGGGACAGGGAACCCAGTACTTC.

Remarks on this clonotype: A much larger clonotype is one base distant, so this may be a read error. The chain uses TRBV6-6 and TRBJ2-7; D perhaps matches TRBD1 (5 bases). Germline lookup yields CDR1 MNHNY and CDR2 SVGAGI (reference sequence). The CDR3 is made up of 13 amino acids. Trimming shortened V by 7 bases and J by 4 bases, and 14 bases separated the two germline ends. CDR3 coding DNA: TGTGCCAGCACCACAAGGGGTGGTTACGAGCAGTACTTC. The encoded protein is CASTTRGGYEQYF.

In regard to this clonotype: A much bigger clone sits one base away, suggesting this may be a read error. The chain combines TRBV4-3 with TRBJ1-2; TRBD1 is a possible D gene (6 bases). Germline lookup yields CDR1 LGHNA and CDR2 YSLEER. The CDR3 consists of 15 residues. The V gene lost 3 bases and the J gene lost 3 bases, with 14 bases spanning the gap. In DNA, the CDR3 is TGCGCCAGCAGCCAGGACGGGGGGCGCGACTATGGCTACACCTTC. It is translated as CASSQDGGRDYGYTF.

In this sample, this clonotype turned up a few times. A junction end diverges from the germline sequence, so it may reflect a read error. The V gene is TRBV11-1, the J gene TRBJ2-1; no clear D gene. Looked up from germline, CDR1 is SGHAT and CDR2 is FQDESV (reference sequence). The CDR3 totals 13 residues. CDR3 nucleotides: TGTCCCAGCAGCCTCACCGGTGGGTTTGAGCAATTCTTC. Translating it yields CPSSLTGGFEQFF.

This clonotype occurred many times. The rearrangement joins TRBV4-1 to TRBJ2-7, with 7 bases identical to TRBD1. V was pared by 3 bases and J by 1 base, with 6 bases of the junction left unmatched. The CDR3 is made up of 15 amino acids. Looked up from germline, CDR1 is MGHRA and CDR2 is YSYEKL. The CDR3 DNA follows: TGCGCCAGCAGCCACATTAAGGACAGGTCCTACGAGCAGTACTTC. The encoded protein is CASSHIKDRSYEQYF.

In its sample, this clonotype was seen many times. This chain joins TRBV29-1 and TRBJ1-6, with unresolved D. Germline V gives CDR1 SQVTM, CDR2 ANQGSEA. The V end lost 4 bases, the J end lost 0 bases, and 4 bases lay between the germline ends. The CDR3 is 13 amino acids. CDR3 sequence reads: CSVASSYNSPLHF. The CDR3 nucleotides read TGCAGCGTTGCTAGCTCCTATAATTCACCCCTCCACTTT.